The T cell receptor (beta chain) described here comes from a study of blood T cell repertoires in COVID-19. Study details: The cDNA or gDNA used as material had been derived from T cells, B-cell-depleted T cells, or PBMCs.

Assay used: immunoSEQ multiplex PCR; TCRdb lists only in-frame clones, some missing. Found here are about 150,000 clones, 85% to 90% of them singletons; the top ten hold approximately 1.2%. The study drew participants aged roughly 18 to 95 years from roughly 25 US areas. Participant reports of clinical history set cohort assignment. In germline, CDR1 is LNHDA, CDR2 SQIVND (reference sequence). This CDR3 region has 13 residues. Deletions cut 4 bases from V and 8 bases from J, with 11 bases between. This TCR came from a woman aged 30 to 39 with acute COVID-19. J is TRBJ1-4 and V is TRBV19, with D hard to call. Sequencing used PBMCs or T cells enriched from blood (not recorded which). This CDR3 is CASSSQRKEKLFF. CDR3 DNA sequence: TGTGCCAGTAGTAGCCAGAGGAAAGAAAAACTGTTTTTT.